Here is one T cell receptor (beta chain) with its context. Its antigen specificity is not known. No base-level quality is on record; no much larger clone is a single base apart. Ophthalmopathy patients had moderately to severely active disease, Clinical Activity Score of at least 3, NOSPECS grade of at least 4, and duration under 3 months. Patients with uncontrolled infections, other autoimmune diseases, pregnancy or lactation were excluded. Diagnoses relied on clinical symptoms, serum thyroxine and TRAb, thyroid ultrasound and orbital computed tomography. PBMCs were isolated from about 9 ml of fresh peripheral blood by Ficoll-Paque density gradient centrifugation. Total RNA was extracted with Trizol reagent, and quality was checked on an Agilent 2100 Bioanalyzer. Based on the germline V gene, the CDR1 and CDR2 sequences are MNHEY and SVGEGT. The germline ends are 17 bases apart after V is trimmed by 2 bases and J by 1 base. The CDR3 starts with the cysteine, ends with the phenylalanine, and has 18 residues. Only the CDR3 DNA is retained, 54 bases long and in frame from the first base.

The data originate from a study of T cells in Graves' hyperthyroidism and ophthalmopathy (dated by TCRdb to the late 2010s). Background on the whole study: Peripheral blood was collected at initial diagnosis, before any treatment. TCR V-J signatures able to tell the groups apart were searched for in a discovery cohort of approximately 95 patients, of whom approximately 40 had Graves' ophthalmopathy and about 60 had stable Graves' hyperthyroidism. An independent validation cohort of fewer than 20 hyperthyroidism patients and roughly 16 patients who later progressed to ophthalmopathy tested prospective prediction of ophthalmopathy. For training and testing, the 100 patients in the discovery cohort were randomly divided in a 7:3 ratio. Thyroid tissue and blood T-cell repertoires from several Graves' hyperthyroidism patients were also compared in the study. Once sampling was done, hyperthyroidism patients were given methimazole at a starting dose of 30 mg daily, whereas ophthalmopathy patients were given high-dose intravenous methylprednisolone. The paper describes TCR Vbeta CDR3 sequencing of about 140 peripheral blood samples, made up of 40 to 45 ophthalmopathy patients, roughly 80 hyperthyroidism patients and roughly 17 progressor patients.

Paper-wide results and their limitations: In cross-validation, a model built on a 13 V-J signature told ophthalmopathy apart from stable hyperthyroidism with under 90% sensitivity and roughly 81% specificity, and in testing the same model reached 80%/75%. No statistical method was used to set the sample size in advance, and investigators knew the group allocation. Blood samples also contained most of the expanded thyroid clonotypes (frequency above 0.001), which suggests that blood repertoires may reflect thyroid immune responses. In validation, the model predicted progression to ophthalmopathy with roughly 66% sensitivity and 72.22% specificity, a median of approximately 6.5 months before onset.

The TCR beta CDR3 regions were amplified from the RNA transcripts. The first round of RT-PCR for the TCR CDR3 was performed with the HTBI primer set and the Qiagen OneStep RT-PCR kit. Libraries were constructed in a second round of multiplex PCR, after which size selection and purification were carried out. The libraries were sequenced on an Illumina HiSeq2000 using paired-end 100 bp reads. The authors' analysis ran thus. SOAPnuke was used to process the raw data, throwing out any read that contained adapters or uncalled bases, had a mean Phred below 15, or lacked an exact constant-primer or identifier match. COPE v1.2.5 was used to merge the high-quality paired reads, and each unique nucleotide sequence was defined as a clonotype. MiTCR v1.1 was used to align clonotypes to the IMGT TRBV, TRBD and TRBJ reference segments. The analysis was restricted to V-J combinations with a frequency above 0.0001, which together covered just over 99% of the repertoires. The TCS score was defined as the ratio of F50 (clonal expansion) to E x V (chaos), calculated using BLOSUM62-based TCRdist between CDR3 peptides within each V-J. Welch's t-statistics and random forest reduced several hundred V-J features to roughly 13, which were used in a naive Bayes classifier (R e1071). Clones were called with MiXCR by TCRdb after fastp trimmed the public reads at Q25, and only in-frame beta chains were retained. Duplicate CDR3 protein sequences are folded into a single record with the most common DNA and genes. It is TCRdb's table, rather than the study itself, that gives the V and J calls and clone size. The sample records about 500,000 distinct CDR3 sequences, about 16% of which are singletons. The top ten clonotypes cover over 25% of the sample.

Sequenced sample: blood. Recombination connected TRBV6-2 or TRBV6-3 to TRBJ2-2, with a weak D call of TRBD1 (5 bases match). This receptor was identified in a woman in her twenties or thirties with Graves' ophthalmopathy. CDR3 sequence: CASSYGQGRAKNTGELFF. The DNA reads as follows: TGTGCCAGCAGTTACGGGCAGGGAAGAGCCAAGAACACCGGGGAGCTGTTTTTT.